This T cell receptor (beta chain) was found in a study of T cells of healthy individuals. This CDR3 region has 15 residues. Germline CDR1 reads MDHEN; CDR2 reads SYDVKM. V was pared by 4 bases and J by 1 base, with 13 bases between. TCRdb passed the 5' RACE reads through MiXCR, listing each CDR3 protein once. The table shows around 98,000 distinct CDR3 sequences, with approximately 15% occurring only once. This chain links TRBV28 with TRBJ2-5; D uncertain. The clonotype originates from a human donor in good health. CDR3 residues: CASSSYRQRQETQYF. In DNA, the CDR3 is TGTGCCAGCAGTTCCTACCGGCAGCGCCAAGAGACCCAGTACTTC.